Given below is one T cell receptor beta chain in context. The CDR3 runs 13 residues. Looked up from germline, CDR1 is SGHDT and CDR2 is YYEEEE. The germline V and J ends were trimmed by 0 bases and 4 bases, with 8 bases remaining between them. The data are from a study of CD8 T cells in Susac syndrome. With random hexamers, roughly 0.5 to 1 ug RNA was reverse transcribed. TCRdb fed the immunoSEQ multiplex PCR reads into MiXCR, producing one record per CDR3 protein. The sample records fewer than 90,000 distinct CDR3 sequences, about 94% being singletons. The chain joins TRBV5-6 to TRBJ2-7; no clear D gene. The TCR comes from a human donor with Susac syndrome. Input material: CD8+ T cells from PBMCs. The CDR3 region has the DNA TGTGCCAGCAGCTTGGCGGCTGATTACGAGCAGTACTTC. Residues: CASSLAADYEQYF.